This T cell receptor beta chain was captured in a study of T cell responses to AZD1222 COVID-19 vaccine. The CDR3 totals 16 residues. The trim removed 1 base at V and 2 bases at J, leaving 7 bases unmatched. The germline V gene encodes CDR1 LNHNV and CDR2 YYDKDF (reference sequence). Repertoires were generated with immunoSEQ multiplex PCR, while TCRdb's copy carries only in-frame clones and drops some. The data contain 190,000 or so clones, approximately 93% of them seen just once; the ten biggest clones take up 1%. The gene calls are TRBV15 and TRBJ2-7; 8 nucleotides align to TRBD1. The sample here was peripheral blood, taken 28 days after the second AZD1222 dose. This sequence was found in an adult who received the AZD1222 COVID-19 vaccine. The CDR3 nucleotides read TGTGCCACCAGCAGAGGATCGGGGGACAGGCCCTACGAGCAGTACTTC. It encodes CATSRGSGDRPYEQYF.